This entry features one T cell receptor (beta chain) sequence. Other DNA sequences from this sample encode an identical CDR3 as well. The V end lost 1 base, the J end lost 3 bases, and 6 bases lay between the germline ends. The CDR3 sequence is 13 residues long. These data originate in a study of blood T cell repertoires in COVID-19. Study context: Collection of acute and convalescent COVID-19 samples took place in the United States, Italy and Spain. The cDNA or gDNA used as material had been derived from T cells, B-cell-depleted T cells, or PBMCs.

Two negative PCRs, clearance, or symptom resolution had been documented for recovered Cohort 3 donors. Authors' analysis steps: Counts of nucleated cells, estimated from reference gene primer amplification, were obtained. TCRdb's copy holds only in-frame clones and misses some; the assay was immunoSEQ multiplex PCR. Clone size and the V and J calls come from that table; the DNA yielded D and trimming. In the table there are a few hundred thousand clones, roughly 87% of which are singletons. The sample comprised PBMCs or T cells enriched from blood (not recorded which). The origin of this receptor is a woman in her 30s who had recovered from COVID-19. This chain links TRBV12-3 or TRBV12-4 with TRBJ1-1, with D possibly being TRBD1 (5 bases). The CDR3 is CASSLGGDTEAFF. The CDR3 nucleotides read TGTGCCAGCAGTTTAGGGGGGGACACTGAAGCTTTCTTT.